This record looks at one T cell receptor beta chain sequence and its context. Trimming pared 6 bases from V and 2 bases from J, leaving 13 bases between. CDR3 size: 14 residues. The germline CDR1 and CDR2 sequences are LGHNA and YNFKEQ. The sample originates from a study of tumour-infiltrating T cells in Burkitt lymphoma. Overall study context: Overall and progression-free survival were predicted by productive clonality.

The table came from immunoSEQ multiplex PCR; TCRdb's copy has only in-frame clones and leaves some out. Of roughly 15,000 clones listed, 30% are singletons. This sequence joins TRBV4-2 and TRBJ2-5, with D unresolved. The sequence was obtained from a human donor with diffuse large B-cell lymphoma. Sequencing used tumor tissue. CDR3 sequence: CASSLDRFQETQYF. The CDR3 DNA reads as TGTGCCAGCAGTCTGGACCGTTTTCAAGAGACCCAGTACTTC.